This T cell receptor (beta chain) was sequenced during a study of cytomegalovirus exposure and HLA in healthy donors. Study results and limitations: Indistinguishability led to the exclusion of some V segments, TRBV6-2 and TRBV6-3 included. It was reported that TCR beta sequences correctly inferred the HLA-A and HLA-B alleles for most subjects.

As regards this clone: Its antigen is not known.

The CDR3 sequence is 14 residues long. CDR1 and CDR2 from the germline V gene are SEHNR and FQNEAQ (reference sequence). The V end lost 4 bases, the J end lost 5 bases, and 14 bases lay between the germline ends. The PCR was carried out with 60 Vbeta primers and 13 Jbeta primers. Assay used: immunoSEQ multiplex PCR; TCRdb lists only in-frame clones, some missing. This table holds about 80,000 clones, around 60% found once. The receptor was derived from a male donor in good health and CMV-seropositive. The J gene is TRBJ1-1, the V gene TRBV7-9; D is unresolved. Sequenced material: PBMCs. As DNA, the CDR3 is TGTGCCAGCAGCTCCCCGTTAGCGCGGACTGAAGCTTTCTTT. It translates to CASSSPLARTEAFF.